This record concerns one T cell receptor beta chain sequence. This entry is derived from a study of blood T cell repertoires in COVID-19. Study as a whole: PBMCs, B-cell-depleted T cells, or T cells provided the cDNA or gDNA that made up the material.

The CDR3 spans 14 residues. Trimming took off 0 bases at V and 9 bases at J, with 14 bases between the two ends. The germline CDR1 and CDR2 sequences are SGHDN and FVKESK. Per the authors' pipeline: Quantification of nucleated cells was approximated via reference gene primer amplification. The table came from immunoSEQ multiplex PCR; TCRdb's copy has only in-frame clones and leaves some out. V and J calls and clone size are as listed in that table; D and trimming were resolved from the DNA. The sample gives 170,000 or so clones, more than 85% of which show up once; roughly 7.3% is in the top ten. Participants spanned ages roughly 18 to 90 years and resided in over 20 US areas.

Specimen: PBMCs or T cells enriched from blood (not recorded which). The chain uses TRBV14 and TRBJ1-1; tentatively, D is TRBD1 (6 bases). The source of this sequence is a woman aged 50 to 60 who had recovered from COVID-19. CDR3 sequence reads: CASSQDRDRHQAFF. The CDR3 DNA reads as TGTGCCAGCAGCCAAGATCGAGACAGGCACCAAGCTTTCTTT.